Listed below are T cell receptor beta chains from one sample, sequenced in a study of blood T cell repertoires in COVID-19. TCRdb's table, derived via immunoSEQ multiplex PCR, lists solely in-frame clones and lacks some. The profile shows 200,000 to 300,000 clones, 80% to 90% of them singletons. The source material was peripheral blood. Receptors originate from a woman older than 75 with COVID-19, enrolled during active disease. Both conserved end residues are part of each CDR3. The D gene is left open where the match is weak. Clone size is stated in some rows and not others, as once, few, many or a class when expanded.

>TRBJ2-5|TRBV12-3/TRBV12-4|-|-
TGTGCCAGCAGTTCCTACAGGGTGGGGACCCAGTACTTC
CASSSYRVGTQYF
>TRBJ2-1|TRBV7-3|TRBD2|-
TGTGCCAGCAGCTTCCGGACTAGCGGCACGAATGAGCAGTTCTTC
CASSFRTSGTNEQFF
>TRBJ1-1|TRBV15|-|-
TGTGCCACCAGCAGAGATACCGGGGTGAACACTGAAGCTTTCTTT
CATSRDTGVNTEAFF
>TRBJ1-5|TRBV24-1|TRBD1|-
TGTGCCACCAGTGACGTCTCCCCGGACAGGGGATATAGCAATCAGCCCCAGCATTTT
CATSDVSPDRGYSNQPQHF
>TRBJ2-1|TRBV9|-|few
TGTGCCAGCAGCGTAGCAGGGAATGAGCAGTTCTTC
CASSVAGNEQFF
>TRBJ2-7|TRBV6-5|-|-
TGTGCCAGCAGTTCCCCGGCGCGGTCCTACGAGCAGTACTTC
CASSSPARSYEQYF
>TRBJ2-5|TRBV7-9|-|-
TGTGCCAGCAGCGTTCAGGGGCAAGAGACCCAGTACTTC
CASSVQGQETQYF
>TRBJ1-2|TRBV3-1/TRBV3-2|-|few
TGTGCCAGCAGCCGGGGAGGGGGGGACTATGGCTACACCTTC
CASSRGGGDYGYTF
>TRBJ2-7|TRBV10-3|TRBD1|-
TGTGCCATCAGTGAGTCGGCTGGACAGGGCCGTTACGAGCAGTACTTC
CAISESAGQGRYEQYF
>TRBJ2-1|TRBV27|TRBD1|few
TGTGCCAGCAGTTCCAGGGGGAGCTCCTACAATGAGCAGTTCTTC
CASSSRGSSYNEQFF
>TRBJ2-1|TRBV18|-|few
TGTGCCAGCTCCCCCGGGACTGGACGCAGCGAGCAGTTCTTC
CASSPGTGRSEQFF
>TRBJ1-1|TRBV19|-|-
TGTGCCAGTAGAAGGGGAGGCCCTGAAGCTTTCTTT
CASRRGGPEAFF
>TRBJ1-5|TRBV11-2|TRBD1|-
TGTGCCAGCAGCCTGGGGGGACAGGGAATCAATCAGCCCCAGCATTTT
CASSLGGQGINQPQHF
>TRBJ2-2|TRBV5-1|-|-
TGCGCCAGCAGCTCGGCCGGCCAAGGAGGAACCGGGGAGCTGTTTTTT
CASSSAGQGGTGELFF
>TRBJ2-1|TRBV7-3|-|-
TGTGCCAGCAGCAGAAGGGAGGATGAGCAGTTCTTC
CASSRREDEQFF
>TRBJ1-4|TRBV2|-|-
TGTGCCAGCAGTGCTCTGGTATCAAAGGGGGAAAAACTGTTTTTT
CASSALVSKGEKLFF
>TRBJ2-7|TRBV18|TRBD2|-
TGTGCCAGCTCTTCAGGGCAGCGGGGTCCCTACGAGCAGTACTTC
CASSSGQRGPYEQYF
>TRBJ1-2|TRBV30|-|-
TGTGCCTGGGGGGGGGCAGCAACTGATGGCTACACCTTC
CAWGGAATDGYTF
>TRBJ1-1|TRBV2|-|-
TGTGCCAGCAGTATTGCCGGTTTGAACACTGAAGCTTTCTTT
CASSIAGLNTEAFF
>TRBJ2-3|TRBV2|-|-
TGTGCCAGCAGTGACAGGGGAACAGATACGCAGTATTTT
CASSDRGTDTQYF
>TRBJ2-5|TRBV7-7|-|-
TGTGCTAGCAGCTTGGGGGGTGGGGGACAAGAGACCCAGTACTTC
CASSLGGGGQETQYF
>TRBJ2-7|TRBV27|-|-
TGTGCCAGCAGTCCCAGTATCTACGAGCAGTACTTC
CASSPSIYEQYF
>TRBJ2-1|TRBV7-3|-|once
TGTGCCAGCAGCTTAACGTATAGCGGCCGCTACAATGAGCAGTTCTTC
CASSLTYSGRYNEQFF
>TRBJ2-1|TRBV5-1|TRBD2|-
TGCGCCAGCAGCTTGGGGTTAGCGGGAGACTACAATGAGCAGTTCTTC
CASSLGLAGDYNEQFF
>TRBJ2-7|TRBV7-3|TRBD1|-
TGTGCCAGCAGCTTAGTACCGGGTACGGGACAGGGCTACGAGCAGTACTTC
CASSLVPGTGQGYEQYF
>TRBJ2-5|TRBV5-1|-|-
TGCGCCAGCAGGGGGAGCGACCAAGAGACCCAGTACTTC
CASRGSDQETQYF
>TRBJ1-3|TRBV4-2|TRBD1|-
TGTGCCAGCAGCCAAGTACAGGGGCTTTCGTATGGAAACACCATATATTTT
CASSQVQGLSYGNTIYF
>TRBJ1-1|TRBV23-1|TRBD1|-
TGCGCCAGCAGTCAATGTAAGAGGGGGCATGACACTGAAGCTTTCTTT
CASSQCKRGHDTEAFF
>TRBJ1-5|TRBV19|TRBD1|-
TGTGCCAGTAGCACGGACAGGATTAGCAATCAGCCCCAGCATTTT
CASSTDRISNQPQHF
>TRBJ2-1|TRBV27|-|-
TGTGCCAGCGGTCCTTTGGACTCGTCCTACAATGAGCAGTTCTTC
CASGPLDSSYNEQFF